This T cell receptor beta chain was retrieved from a study of CD8+ T cells in alopecia areata. This clone came up once. Its specificity is unknown. Overall study results and limits: Higher clonality and more expanded CD8+ clones appeared in lesional than normal scalp.

RNA was isolated and reverse transcribed to cDNA, the sequencing template. TCRdb's copy holds only in-frame clones and misses some; the assay was immunoSEQ multiplex PCR. The profile shows approximately 120,000 clones, about 50% of them singletons. Those with alopecia areata gave lesional scalp punch biopsies and peripheral blood. PBMCs served as the source from which CD4+ and CD8+ T cells were sorted. The CDR3 is 13 amino acids. The V end lost 2 bases, the J end lost 1 base, and 7 bases lay between the germline ends. The germline V gene has CDR1 SGHRS and CDR2 YFSETQ. Sequenced material: NKG2D-low CD8+ T cells sorted from blood. V is TRBV5-1 and J is TRBJ2-7; D tentatively fits TRBD1 or TRBD2 (5 bases each). The TCR sequence derives from a human donor with alopecia areata. The CDR3 spells CASSFGTSYEQYF. In DNA form, the CDR3 reads TGCGCCAGCAGCTTTGGGACGTCCTACGAGCAGTACTTC.